This entry lists 5 T cell receptor beta chains sequenced from one sample in a study of molecular identifiers for immune sequencing clone quantification. TCRdb re-analysed the PCR reads in MiXCR, keeping a single row per CDR3 protein. Of roughly 300,000 distinct CDR3 sequences in the sample, under 25% were seen once. Sequencing was done on a sample of naive CD8+ T cells from blood, with Jurkat cell RNA spiked in. As to subset: FACS-sorted CD8+CD4-CCR7+CD45RA+ naive T cells. The receptors shown here come from a human donor in good health. Some libraries in this study had Jurkat cell RNA spiked in.

About this clonotype: A read error is likely, as this CDR3 ends without the conserved phenylalanine or tryptophan. The chain recombines TRBV7-6 with TRBJ1-1; 8 nucleotides line up with TRBD1. The V gene end was trimmed by 5 bases and the J gene end by 5 bases; junction bases not matched to a gene: 4. Germline V lookup: CDR1 SGHVS, CDR2 FNYEAQ. CDR3 length: 13 residues. CDR3 amino acids: CASSPGQGTEAFI. The CDR3 DNA reads as TGTGCCAGCAGCCCTGGACAGGGAACTGAAGCTTTCATT.

V usage is TRBV25-1 and J usage is TRBJ1-4, with D unresolved. This CDR3 comprises 16 residues. The V gene's germline CDR1 is MGHDK and CDR2 SYGVNS. The V and J ends lost 4 bases and 9 bases respectively, with 21 bases between them. CDR3 amino acids: CASSGAGVRIVKKLFF. CDR3 sequence (DNA): TGTGCCAGCAGTGGGGCGGGTGTTCGGATTGTTAAAAAACTGTTTTTT.

A word on this clonotype: A clone one base away is much larger, so this may be a read error. The chain has TRBV6-1 and TRBJ1-2, with 12 positions matching TRBD1. Germline CDR1 MNHNS, CDR2 SASEGT. CDR3 length: 16 amino acids. CDR3 protein: CAGSENVGTGGFGYTF. The DNA of the CDR3 is TGTGCCGGCAGTGAAAACGTGGGGACAGGGGGCTTTGGCTACACCTTC.

J is TRBJ2-3 and V is TRBV12-3 or TRBV12-4, with a tentative D call TRBD1 (6 bases). The V end lost 6 bases, the J end lost 6 bases, and 25 bases lay between the germline ends. The CDR3 is made up of 17 amino acids. The CDR3: CASRDRLGAGLADTQYF. CDR3 DNA sequence: TGTGCCAGCAGGGACCGTTTGGGGGCAGGGCTGGCGGATACGCAGTATTTT.

A remark on this clonotype: The junction does not match germline at one end; this may be a read error. The rearrangement uses TRBV7-2 and TRBJ2-2, with D tentatively TRBD2 (5 bases). This CDR3 comprises 12 residues. The germline V gene has CDR1 SGHTA and CDR2 FQGNSA. The CDR3 DNA follows: TGTGCCAGCAGCCCGAACACCGGGGAGCTGTGTTTT. Its protein product is CASSPNTGELCF. The whole variable domain, filled in from reference TRBV7-2 and TRBJ2-2, reads GAGVSQSPSNKVTEKGKDVELRCDPISGHTALYWYRQSLGQGLEFLIYFQGNSAPDKSGLPSDRFSAERTGGSVSTLTIQRTQQEDSAVYLCASSPNTGELCFGEGSRLTVL.